Sequencing of this TCR beta chain was carried out in a study of T-cell reconstitution after alpha-beta-depleted transplantation in children. V was pared by 3 bases and J by 1 base, with 9 bases between. There are 15 residues in the CDR3. The V gene's germline CDR1 is MDHEN and CDR2 SYDVKM. In its sample, this clonotype was seen once. The authors prepared the TCRbeta library with unique molecular identifiers. Using its own MiXCR run on the PCR reads, TCRdb lists one record per CDR3 protein. The sample holds about 22,000 distinct CDR3 sequences, approximately 10% seen once. J is TRBJ2-2 and V is TRBV28; a possible D gene is TRBD1 (6 bases). The starting material was PBMCs from the stem cell graft donor, obtained from the stem cell graft. This receptor was identified in a human donor who donated a stem cell graft to a child with chronic granulomatous disease. CDR3 coding DNA: TGTGCCAGCAGTTTGAGGGGGTTGAACACCGGGGAGCTGTTTTTT. It codes for CASSLRGLNTGELFF.